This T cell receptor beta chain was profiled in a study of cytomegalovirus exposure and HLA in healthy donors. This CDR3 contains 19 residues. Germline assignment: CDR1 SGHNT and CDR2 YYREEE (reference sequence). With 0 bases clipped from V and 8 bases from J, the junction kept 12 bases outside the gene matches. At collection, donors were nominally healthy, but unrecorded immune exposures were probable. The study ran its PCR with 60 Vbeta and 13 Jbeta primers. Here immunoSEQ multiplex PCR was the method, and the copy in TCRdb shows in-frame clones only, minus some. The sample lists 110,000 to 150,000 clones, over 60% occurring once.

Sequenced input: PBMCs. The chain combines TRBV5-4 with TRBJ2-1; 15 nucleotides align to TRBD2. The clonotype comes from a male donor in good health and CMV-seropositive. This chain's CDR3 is CASSLALGTSGGLVDEQFF. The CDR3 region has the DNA TGTGCCAGCAGCTTGGCCCTTGGGACTAGCGGGGGGTTGGTAGATGAGCAGTTCTTC. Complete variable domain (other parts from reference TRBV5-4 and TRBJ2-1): ETGVTQSPTHLIKTRGQQVTLRCSSQSGHNTVSWYQQALGQGPQFIFQYYREEENGRGNFPPRFSGLQFPNYSSELNVNALELDDSALYLCASSLALGTSGGLVDEQFFGPGTRLTVL.